This T cell receptor (beta chain) derives from a study of cytomegalovirus exposure and HLA in healthy donors. V was cut by 5 bases and J by 2 bases, with 17 bases left in between. Germline assignment: CDR1 SGHKS and CDR2 YYEKEE (reference sequence). The CDR3 consists of 15 residues. The PCR employed 60 Vbeta primers together with 13 Jbeta primers. How the authors handled the data: Later analysis identified 88 million or so unique TCR beta chains, 9 million to 13 million shared. TCRdb keeps only in-frame clones here, not all; method: immunoSEQ multiplex PCR. From that table come the V and J calls and clone size; the DNA was used to work out D and trimming. The table includes 140,000 or so clones, roughly 80% detected once.

Specimen: PBMCs. The chain recombines TRBV5-5 with TRBJ2-7; a weak D match, TRBD2 (7 bases). The sequence derives from a woman aged 40 to 50 in good health and CMV-seropositive. For the CDR3, the DNA is TGTGCCAGCAGTCGGGGCGGGGGCTCACCCTACGAGCAGTACTTC. Translated, it gives CASSRGGGSPYEQYF.